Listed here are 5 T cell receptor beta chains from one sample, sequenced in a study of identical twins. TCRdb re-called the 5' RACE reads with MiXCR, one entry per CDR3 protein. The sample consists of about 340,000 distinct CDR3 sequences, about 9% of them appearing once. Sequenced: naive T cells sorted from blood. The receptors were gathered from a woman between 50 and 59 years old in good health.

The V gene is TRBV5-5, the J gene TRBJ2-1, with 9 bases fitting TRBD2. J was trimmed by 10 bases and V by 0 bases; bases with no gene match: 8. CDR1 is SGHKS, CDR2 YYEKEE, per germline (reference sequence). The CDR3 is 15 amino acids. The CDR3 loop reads CASSLGLAGWEEQFF. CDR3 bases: TGTGCCAGCAGCTTGGGGCTAGCGGGGTGGGAAGAGCAGTTCTTC.

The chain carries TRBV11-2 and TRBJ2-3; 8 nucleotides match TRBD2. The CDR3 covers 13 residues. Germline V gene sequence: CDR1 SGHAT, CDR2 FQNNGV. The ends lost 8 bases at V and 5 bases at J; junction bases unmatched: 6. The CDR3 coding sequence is TGTGCCAGCCGGGAAGCGGGAGTAGATACGCAGTATTTT. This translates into CASREAGVDTQYF.

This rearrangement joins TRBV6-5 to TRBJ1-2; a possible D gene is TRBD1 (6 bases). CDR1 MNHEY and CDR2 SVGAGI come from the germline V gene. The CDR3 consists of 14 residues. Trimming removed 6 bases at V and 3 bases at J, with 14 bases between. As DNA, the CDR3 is TGTGCCAGCAGCATGAACAGGGTAGACTATGGCTACACCTTC. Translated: CASSMNRVDYGYTF.

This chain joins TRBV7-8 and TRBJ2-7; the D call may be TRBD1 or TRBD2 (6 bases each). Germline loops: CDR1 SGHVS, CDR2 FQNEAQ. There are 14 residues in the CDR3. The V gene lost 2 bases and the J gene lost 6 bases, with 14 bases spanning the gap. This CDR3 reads CASSLRGDGVEQYF. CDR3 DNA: TGTGCCAGCAGCTTAAGGGGGGATGGGGTCGAGCAGTACTTC.

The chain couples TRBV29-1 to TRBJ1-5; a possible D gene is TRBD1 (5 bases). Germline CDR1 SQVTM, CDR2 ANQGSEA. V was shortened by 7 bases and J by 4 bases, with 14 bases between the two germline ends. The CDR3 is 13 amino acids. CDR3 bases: TGCAGCGCGGGACCCGGATTGAATCAGCCCCAGCATTTT. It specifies CSAGPGLNQPQHF.